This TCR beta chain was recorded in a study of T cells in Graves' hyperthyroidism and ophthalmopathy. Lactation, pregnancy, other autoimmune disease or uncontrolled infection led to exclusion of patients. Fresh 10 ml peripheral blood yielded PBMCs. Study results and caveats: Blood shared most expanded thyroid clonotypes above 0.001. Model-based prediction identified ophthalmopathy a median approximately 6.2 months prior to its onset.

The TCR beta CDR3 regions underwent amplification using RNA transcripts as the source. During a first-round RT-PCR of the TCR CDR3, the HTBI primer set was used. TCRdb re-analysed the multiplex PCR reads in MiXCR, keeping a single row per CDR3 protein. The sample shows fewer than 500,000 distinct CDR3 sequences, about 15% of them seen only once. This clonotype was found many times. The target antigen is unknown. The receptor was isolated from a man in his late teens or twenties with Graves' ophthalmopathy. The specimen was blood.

The CDR3 bases are TGTGCCAGCAGTCCTGCTAGAATAGCCAAAAACATTCAGTACTTC. It codes for CASSPARIAKNIQYF. J is TRBJ2-4 and V is TRBV12-3 or TRBV12-4, with D unclear. Between the trimmed V and J ends, which lost 5 bases and 0 bases, there was a span of 11 bases. CDR3 length: 15 amino acids.